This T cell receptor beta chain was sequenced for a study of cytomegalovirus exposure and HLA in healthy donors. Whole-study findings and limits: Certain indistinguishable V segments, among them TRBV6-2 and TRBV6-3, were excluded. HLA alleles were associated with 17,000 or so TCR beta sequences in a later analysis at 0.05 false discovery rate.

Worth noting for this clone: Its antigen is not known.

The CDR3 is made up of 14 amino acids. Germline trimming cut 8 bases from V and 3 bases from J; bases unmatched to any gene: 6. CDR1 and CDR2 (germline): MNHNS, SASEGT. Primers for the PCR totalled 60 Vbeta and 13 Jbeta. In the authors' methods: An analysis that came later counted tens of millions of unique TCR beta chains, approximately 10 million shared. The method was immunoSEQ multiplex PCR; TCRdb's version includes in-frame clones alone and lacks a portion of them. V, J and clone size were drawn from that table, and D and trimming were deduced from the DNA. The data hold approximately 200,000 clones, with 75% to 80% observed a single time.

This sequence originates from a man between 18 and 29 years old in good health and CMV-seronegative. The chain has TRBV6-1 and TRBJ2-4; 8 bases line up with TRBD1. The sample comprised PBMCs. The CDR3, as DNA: TGTGCCAGCTCCGGGACAGGTGGCAAAAACATTCAGTACTTC. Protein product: CASSGTGGKNIQYF.